Sequencing of this T cell receptor beta chain was carried out in a study of control samples from healthy donors and cancer patients. Germline V gene sequence: CDR1 MGHDK, CDR2 SYGVNS. Trimming cost V 2 bases and J 7 bases; bases outside gene matches: 8. The CDR3 runs 16 residues. The table came from immunoSEQ multiplex PCR; TCRdb's copy has only in-frame clones and leaves some out. The sample includes under 30,000 clones, around 85% of them seen just once. This clonotype originated in a woman aged 55-70 years with head and neck cancer. Specimen: PBMCs. The rearrangement uses TRBV25-1 and TRBJ1-6; 7 nucleotides line up with TRBD1. CDR3 protein: CASSEGGRGDNSPLHF. In DNA form, the CDR3 reads TGTGCCAGCAGTGAAGGGGGCAGGGGGGACAATTCACCCCTCCACTTT.